The 10 T cell receptor beta chains below all came from one sample that was sequenced in a study of cytomegalovirus exposure and HLA in healthy donors. Both 60 Vbeta primers and 13 Jbeta primers went into the PCR. Profiled with immunoSEQ multiplex PCR; TCRdb holds only in-frame clones, not every one. The sample contains roughly 100,000 clones, about three quarters of which appear only once. Sequenced: PBMCs. These receptors were obtained from a male donor in good health and CMV-seronegative.

This clone has more than one count but fewer than ten. The chain combines TRBV5-1 with TRBJ2-1, with 9 nucleotides matching TRBD2. V shed 5 bases, J shed 2 bases, and the junction held 2 bases outside the gene matches. Germline loops: CDR1 SGHRS, CDR2 YFSETQ. This CDR3 is built from 14 residues. As DNA, the CDR3 is TGCGCCAGCAGTCCTAGCGGGGCCTACAATGAGCAGTTCTTC. Its translation: CASSPSGAYNEQFF.

This rearrangement joins TRBV7-2 to TRBJ2-5; 8 bases align to TRBD1. In germline, CDR1 is SGHTA, CDR2 FQGNSA. The CDR3 spans 16 residues. V shed 2 bases and J 1 base; nucleotides not matched to a gene: 6. CDR3 nucleotides: TGTGCCAGCAGCTTATCATCAACAGGGGGCCAAGAGACCCAGTACTTC. Translating it yields CASSLSSTGGQETQYF.

The rearrangement joins TRBV9 to TRBJ2-3; TRBD2 agrees at 8 bases. V was clipped by 2 bases and J by 6 bases; unmatched bases: 8. This CDR3 has 15 residues. The germline CDR1 and CDR2 sequences are SGDLS and YYNGEE. CDR3 residues: CASSVGTTGGDTQYF. CDR3 DNA: TGTGCCAGCAGCGTCGGGACCACGGGAGGGGATACGCAGTATTTT.

V and J are TRBV5-1 and TRBJ2-1; 14 bases fit TRBD2. CDR3 length: 15 amino acids. CDR1 and CDR2 from the germline V gene are SGHRS and YFSETQ. V dropped 4 bases and J dropped 6; count of bases not matched to a gene: 3. The CDR3 region is CASSRTSGRLNEQFF. For the CDR3, the DNA is TGCGCCAGCAGCCGGACTAGCGGGAGGCTCAATGAGCAGTTCTTC.

The chain has TRBV19 and TRBJ1-5; a possible D gene is TRBD1 (5 bases). V was trimmed by 5 bases and J by 1 base, leaving 18 bases between them. This CDR3 has 17 amino acids. Per germline, CDR1 LNHDA and CDR2 SQIVND (reference sequence). CDR3 bases: TGTGCCAGTAGTCCGCGCGATGTGGCAGGGAGCAATCAGCCCCAGCATTTT. Translation gives CASSPRDVAGSNQPQHF.

The CDR3 loop is CASSAREGVRAGELFF. The CDR3, as DNA: TGTGCCAGCAGCGCCCGAGAGGGGGTACGCGCCGGGGAGCTGTTTTTT. This chain uses TRBV9 with TRBJ2-2, with a possible D match to TRBD1 (6 bases). Deletions cut 3 bases from V and 6 bases from J, with 18 bases between. The CDR3 contains 16 residues. The germline V gene encodes CDR1 SGDLS and CDR2 YYNGEE.

Only a few counts were recorded for this clone. The V and J genes are TRBV6-1 and TRBJ1-1; TRBD1 aligns across 9 bases. Germline loops: CDR1 MNHNS, CDR2 SASEGT. The junction had 15 bases not matched to a gene; V was cut back by 4 bases and J by 0 bases. This CDR3 comprises 19 residues. The CDR3 coding sequence is TGTGCCAGCAGTGGCATCCTCAGGGACAGGGCCCGAATGAACACTGAAGCTTTCTTT. This encodes CASSGILRDRARMNTEAFF.

V gene TRBV5-6 combines with J gene TRBJ1-2; 9 nucleotides agree with TRBD1. V was clipped by 1 base and J by 2 bases; unmatched bases: 6. The CDR3 length is 16 residues. CDR1 and CDR2 (germline): SGHDT, YYEEEE. CDR3 sequence reads: CASSLNKGTGNYGYTF. The CDR3 DNA follows: TGTGCCAGCAGCTTGAATAAGGGGACAGGGAACTATGGCTACACCTTC. Variable domain in full (rest from reference TRBV5-6 and TRBJ1-2): DAGVTQSPTHLIKTRGQQVTLRCSPKSGHDTVSWYQQALGQGPQFIFQYYEEEERQRGNFPDRFSGHQFPNYSSELNVNALLLGDSALYLCASSLNKGTGNYGYTFGSGTRLTVV.

The chain combines TRBV30 with TRBJ2-6; D is perhaps TRBD2 (6 bases). The CDR3 covers 12 residues. V lost 5 bases and J 4 bases, leaving 6 bases between the germline ends. The V gene's germline CDR1 is GTSNPN and CDR2 SVGIG (reference sequence). The CDR3 sequence is CAWGGGANVLTF. The CDR3 nucleotides are TGTGCCTGGGGAGGGGGGGCCAACGTCCTGACTTTC.

The V call is TRBV10-3, the J call TRBJ1-1; 11 nucleotides align to TRBD1. Germline trimming cut 0 bases from V and 0 bases from J; bases unmatched to any gene: 3. CDR1 ENHRY and CDR2 SYGVKD come from the germline V gene. The CDR3 contains 17 residues. The CDR3 DNA reads as TGTGCCATCAGTGAGTCCTGGACAGGGGGCATGAACACTGAAGCTTTCTTT. Its protein is CAISESWTGGMNTEAFF.